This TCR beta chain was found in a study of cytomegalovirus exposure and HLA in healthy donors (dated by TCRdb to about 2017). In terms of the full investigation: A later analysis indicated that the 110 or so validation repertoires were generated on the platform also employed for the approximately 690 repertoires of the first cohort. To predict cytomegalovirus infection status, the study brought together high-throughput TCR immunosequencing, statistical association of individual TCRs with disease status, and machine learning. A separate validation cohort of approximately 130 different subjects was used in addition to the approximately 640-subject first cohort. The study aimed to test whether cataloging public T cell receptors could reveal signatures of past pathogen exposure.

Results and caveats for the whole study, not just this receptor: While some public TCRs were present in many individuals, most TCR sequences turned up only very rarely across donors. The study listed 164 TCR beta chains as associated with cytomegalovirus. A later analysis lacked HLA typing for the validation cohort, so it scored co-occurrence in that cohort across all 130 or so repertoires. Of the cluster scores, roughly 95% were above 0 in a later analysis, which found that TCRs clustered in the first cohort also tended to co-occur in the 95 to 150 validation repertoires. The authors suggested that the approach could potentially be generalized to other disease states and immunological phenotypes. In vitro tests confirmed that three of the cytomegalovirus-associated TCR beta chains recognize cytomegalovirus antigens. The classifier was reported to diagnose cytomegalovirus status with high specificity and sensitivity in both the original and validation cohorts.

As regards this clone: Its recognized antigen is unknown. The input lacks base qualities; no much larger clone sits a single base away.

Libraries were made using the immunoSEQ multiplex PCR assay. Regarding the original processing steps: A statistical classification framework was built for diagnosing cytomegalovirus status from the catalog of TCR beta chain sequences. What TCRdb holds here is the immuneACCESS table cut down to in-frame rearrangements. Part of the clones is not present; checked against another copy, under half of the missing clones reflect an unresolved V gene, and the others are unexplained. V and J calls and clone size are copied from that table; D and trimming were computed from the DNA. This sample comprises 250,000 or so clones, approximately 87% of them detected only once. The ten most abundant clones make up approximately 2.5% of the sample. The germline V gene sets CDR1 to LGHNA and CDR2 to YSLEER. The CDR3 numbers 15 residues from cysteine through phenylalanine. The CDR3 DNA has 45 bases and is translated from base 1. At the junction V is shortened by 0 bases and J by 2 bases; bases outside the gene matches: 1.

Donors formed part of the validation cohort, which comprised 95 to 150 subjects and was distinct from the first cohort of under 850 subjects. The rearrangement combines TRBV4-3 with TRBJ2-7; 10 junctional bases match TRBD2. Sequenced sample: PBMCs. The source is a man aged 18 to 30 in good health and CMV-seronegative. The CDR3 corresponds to CASSQDTSGAYEQYF. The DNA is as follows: TGCGCCAGCAGCCAAGATACTAGCGGGGCCTACGAGCAGTACTTC.